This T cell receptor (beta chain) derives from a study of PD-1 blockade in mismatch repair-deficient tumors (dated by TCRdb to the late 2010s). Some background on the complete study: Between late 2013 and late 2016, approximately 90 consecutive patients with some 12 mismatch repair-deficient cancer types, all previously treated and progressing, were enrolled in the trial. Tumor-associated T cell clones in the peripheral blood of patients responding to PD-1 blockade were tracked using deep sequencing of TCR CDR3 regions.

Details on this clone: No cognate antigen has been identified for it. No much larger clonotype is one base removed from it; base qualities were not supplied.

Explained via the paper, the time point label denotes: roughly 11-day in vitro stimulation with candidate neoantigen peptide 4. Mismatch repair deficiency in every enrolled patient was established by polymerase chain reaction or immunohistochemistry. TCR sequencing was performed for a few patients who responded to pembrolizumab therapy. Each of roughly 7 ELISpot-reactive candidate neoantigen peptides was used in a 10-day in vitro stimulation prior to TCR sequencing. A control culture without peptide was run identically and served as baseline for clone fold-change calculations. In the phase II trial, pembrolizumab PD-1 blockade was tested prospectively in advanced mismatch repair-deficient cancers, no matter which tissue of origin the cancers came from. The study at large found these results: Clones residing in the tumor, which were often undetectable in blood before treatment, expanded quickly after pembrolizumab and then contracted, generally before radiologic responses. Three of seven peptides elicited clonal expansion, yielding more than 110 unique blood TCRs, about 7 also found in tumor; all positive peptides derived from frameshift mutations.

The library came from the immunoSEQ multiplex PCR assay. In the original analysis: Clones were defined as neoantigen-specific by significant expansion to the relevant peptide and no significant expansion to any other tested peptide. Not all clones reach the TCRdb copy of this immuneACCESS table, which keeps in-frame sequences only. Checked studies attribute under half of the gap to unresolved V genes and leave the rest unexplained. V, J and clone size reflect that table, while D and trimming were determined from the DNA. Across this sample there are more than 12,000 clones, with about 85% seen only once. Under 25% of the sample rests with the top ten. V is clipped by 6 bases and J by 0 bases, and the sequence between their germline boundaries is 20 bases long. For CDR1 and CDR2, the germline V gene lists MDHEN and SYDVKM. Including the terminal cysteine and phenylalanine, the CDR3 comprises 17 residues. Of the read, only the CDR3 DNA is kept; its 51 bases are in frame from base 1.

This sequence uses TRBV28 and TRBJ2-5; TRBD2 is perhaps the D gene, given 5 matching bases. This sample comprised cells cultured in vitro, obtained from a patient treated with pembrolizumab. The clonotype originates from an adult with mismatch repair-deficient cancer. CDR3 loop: CASSHPNGRANQETQYF. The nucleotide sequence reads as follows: TGTGCCAGCAGCCACCCCAACGGGCGGGCCAACCAAGAGACCCAGTACTTC.